The source of this T cell receptor (beta chain) is a study of blood T cells in healthy people across ages. Healthy Caucasian individuals from Russia aged roughly 6 to 100 were enrolled as donors. Deletions cut 1 base from V and 7 bases from J, with 11 bases between. Germline V gene lookup returns CDR1 LGHDT and CDR2 YNNKEL (reference sequence). CDR3 length: 14 amino acids. As to this clonotype: Its antigen is currently unknown.

Combining a sample-barcoded 5' primer with a J-beta primer mix, a second PCR ran for roughly 7 to 12 cycles. Each cDNA molecule carried a tag from a template-switch adaptor that contained 12 random nucleotides. Each CDR3 protein gets one entry after TCRdb re-called the 5' RACE reads with MiXCR. This table holds around 1,000,000 distinct CDR3 sequences, 25% found once. Study outcomes and limitations: Researchers deemed the diversity estimates from one million T cells underestimates. Both naive CD4+ cell counts and diversity were greater in long-lived donors than in aged donors.

The data were also submitted as part of a second study, on T cells of mothers and their children.

Specimen: blood. The clonotype was recovered from a girl aged 2-15 years in good health. This chain links TRBV3-1 with TRBJ1-5, with D unclear. CDR3 protein: CASSQAASLQPQHF. The CDR3 coding sequence is TGTGCCAGCAGCCAAGCGGCTTCCCTACAGCCCCAGCATTTT.